The source of this T cell receptor (beta chain) is a study of blood T cell repertoires in COVID-19. Study at large: Sites across the United States, Italy and Spain contributed samples from acute and convalescent COVID-19. PBMCs, B-cell-depleted T cells, or T cells provided the cDNA or gDNA that made up the material.

Methods used by the authors: Amplifying reference gene primers gave estimates of nucleated cell counts. Using immunoSEQ multiplex PCR, the repertoire was profiled, and TCRdb retains in-frame clones only, with some absent. The V and J calls and clone size come from that table; D and trimming were worked out from the DNA. The sample yields around 200,000 clones, approximately 80% seen once. V lost 4 bases, J lost 0 bases, and 11 bases lay in between. Looked up from germline, CDR1 is SGHDT and CDR2 is YYEEEE. This CDR3 is built from 16 residues. The clonotype was recovered from a human donor in a cohort sampled during active COVID-19. The rearrangement joins TRBV5-6 to TRBJ2-6; D is uncertain. Specimen: peripheral blood. The CDR3 sequence: CASSANTDSGANVLTF. As DNA, the CDR3 is TGTGCCAGCAGCGCCAACACAGACTCTGGGGCCAACGTCCTGACTTTC.